What follows are 16 T cell receptor beta chains derived from one specimen sequenced in a study of blood T cell repertoires in COVID-19 (dated by TCRdb to the early 2020s). The library came from the immunoSEQ multiplex PCR assay. TCRdb mirrors the immuneACCESS table, restricted to in-frame sequences. Some clones are absent from its copies; in checked studies, under half trace to an unresolved V gene, and the reason for the others is unknown. This sample lists 200,000 or so clones; roughly 90% were detected once. The ten largest clones add up to approximately 8.1% of the sample. What was sequenced was PBMCs or T cells enriched from blood (not recorded which). The receptors derive from a woman aged 18-35 years who had recovered from COVID-19.

The chain combines TRBV27 with TRBJ2-2; 8 bases are a match to TRBD1. This CDR3 spans 14 amino acids. V gave up 6 bases and J gave up 4 bases; unmatched junction bases: 4. Per germline, CDR1 MNHEY and CDR2 SMNVEV (reference sequence). The DNA for the CDR3 is TGTGCCAGCAGAAGTACAGGGGGCACCGGGGAGCTGTTTTTT. It is translated as CASRSTGGTGELFF.

The chain joins TRBV28 to TRBJ1-2; a weak D match, TRBD1 (6 bases). The CDR3 spans 14 residues. Germline loops: CDR1 MDHEN, CDR2 SYDVKM. V gave up 8 bases and J gave up 7 bases, with 20 bases separating them. The CDR3 region has the DNA TGTGCCAGCTCGACCCAAGGGGGAAGGTTTGGCTACACCTTC. This sequence encodes CASSTQGGRFGYTF.

This clone occurred a few times. This sequence joins TRBV6-5 and TRBJ2-7, with 7 positions matching TRBD1. CDR1 and CDR2 from the germline V gene are MNHEY and SVGAGI. The CDR3 has 13 amino acids. Trimming at V came to 7 bases and at J to 1 base, leaving 4 bases not matched to a gene. The CDR3 is CASTDRPSYEQYF. CDR3 DNA sequence: TGTGCCAGCACGGACAGGCCGTCCTACGAGCAGTACTTC.

The V and J genes are TRBV11-2 and TRBJ2-7; TRBD2 agrees at 9 bases. This CDR3 spans 18 amino acids. Germline CDR1 is SGHAT and CDR2 is FQNNGV. The V segment lost 0 bases and the J segment 2 bases; nucleotides outside the gene matches: 11. The CDR3 loop is CASSLDSSRGLATYEQYF. In DNA, the CDR3 is TGTGCCAGCAGCTTAGATAGTAGTAGGGGACTAGCTACCTACGAGCAGTACTTC. Complete variable domain (other parts from reference TRBV11-2 and TRBJ2-7): EAGVAQSPRYKIIEKRQSVAFWCNPISGHATLYWYQQILGQGPKLLIQFQNNGVVDDSQLPKDRFSAERLKGVDSTLKIQPAKLEDSAVYLCASSLDSSRGLATYEQYFGPGTRLTVT.

This clone was seen only once. CDR3 sequence: CASRSGTVNTEAFF. CDR3 DNA: TGTGCCAGCAGATCCGGGACAGTGAACACTGAAGCTTTCTTT. This chain uses TRBV5-6 with TRBJ1-1, with 7 bases aligning to TRBD1. The germline V gene encodes CDR1 SGHDT and CDR2 YYEEEE. The CDR3 totals 14 residues. V was clipped by 5 bases and J by 0 bases; unmatched bases: 4.

The chain uses TRBV2 and TRBJ2-1; 8 nucleotides align to TRBD2. The germline V gene has CDR1 SNHLY and CDR2 FYNNEI. The CDR3 consists of 16 residues. J gave up 2 bases and V 8 bases, and 11 bases lay outside the gene matches. CDR3 DNA sequence: TGTGCCAGCCGGGGGGGGTCTTCTAGTACCTACAATGAGCAGTTCTTC. The encoded protein is CASRGGSSSTYNEQFF.

This clone was seen only once. V usage is TRBV10-3 and J usage is TRBJ2-2, with D maybe TRBD2 (6 bases). This CDR3 is 16 amino acids long. Trimming took off 4 bases at V and 0 bases at J, with 12 bases between the two ends. From germline, CDR1 is ENHRY and CDR2 SYGVKD. CDR3 sequence (DNA): TGTGCCATCAGTGCCCCGGGGGAGTCGAACACCGGGGAGCTGTTTTTT. It is translated as CAISAPGESNTGELFF.

The chain joins TRBV29-1 to TRBJ2-2, with 7 nucleotides matching TRBD1. V shed 7 bases, J shed 7 bases, and the junction held 9 bases outside the gene matches. The CDR3 extends over 13 amino acids. CDR1 and CDR2 (germline): SQVTM, ANQGSEA. DNA of the CDR3: TGCAGCGCCGGACAGCCAGGGGGCGGGGAGCTGTTTTTT. Its translation: CSAGQPGGGELFF.

The genes are TRBV9 and TRBJ2-7, with 12 nucleotides matching TRBD1. V was pared by 0 bases and J by 4 bases, with 5 bases of the junction left unmatched. Germline V lookup: CDR1 SGDLS, CDR2 YYNGEE. The CDR3 is 16 amino acids. Written as DNA, the CDR3 is TGTGCCAGCAGCGTAGGGGGGACAGGGGGCCCTTACGAGCAGTACTTC. Translating gives CASSVGGTGGPYEQYF.

This chain links TRBV13 with TRBJ2-1, with 7 bases lining up with TRBD1. CDR3 length: 13 residues. Germline-derived CDR1 and CDR2 are PRHDT and FYEKMQ (reference sequence). V lost 2 bases, J lost 7 bases, and 2 bases stayed unmatched. The CDR3 coding sequence is TGTGCCAGCAGCTTAAGCAGGGGGAATGAGCAGTTCTTC. Translated: CASSLSRGNEQFF.

This clone has just one count. The chain links TRBV28 to TRBJ2-1; TRBD2 matches 7 bases. The V segment lost 7 bases and the J segment 10 bases; nucleotides outside the gene matches: 7. The CDR3 runs to 12 residues. Per germline, CDR1 MDHEN and CDR2 SYDVKM. CDR3 residues: CASTDTSVEQFF. Written as DNA, the CDR3 is TGTGCCAGCACCGATACTAGCGTAGAGCAGTTCTTC.

On this clone itself: Relative to the germline gene, one junction end is altered; a read error may explain this. J is TRBJ1-2 and V is TRBV9; D gene unclear. The CDR3 length is 18 residues. Looked up from germline, CDR1 is SGDLS and CDR2 is YYNGEE. CDR3 sequence reads: CASSVGTDPSQPKYGYTF. The CDR3 DNA is TGTGCCAGCAGCGTAGGCACCGACCCCTCACAGCCTAAGTATGGCTACACCTTC.

The rearrangement uses TRBV7-6 and TRBJ2-1, with 9 positions matching TRBD2. With V trimmed by 2 bases and J by 0 bases, 2 bases remained unmatched. Germline loops: CDR1 SGHVS, CDR2 FNYEAQ. The CDR3 extends over 16 amino acids. In DNA, the CDR3 is TGTGCCAGCAGCTTAAGCGGGGGGAGCTCCTACAATGAGCAGTTCTTC. It encodes CASSLSGGSSYNEQFF.

Remarks on this clone: The same CDR3 also results from other DNA sequences found in this sample. The chain couples TRBV12-3 or TRBV12-4 to TRBJ1-1; D is unclear. This CDR3 has 13 residues. V gave up 5 bases and J gave up 1 base, with 8 bases separating them. The CDR3 DNA follows: TGTGCCAGCAGTCCAACAGCGAACACTGAAGCTTTCTTT. Its translation is CASSPTANTEAFF.

DNA of the CDR3: TGCGCCAGCAGCTGGATAGCGGGGGACACAGATACGCAGTATTTT. It encodes CASSWIAGDTDTQYF. The genes are TRBV5-1 and TRBJ2-3; 9 positions agree with TRBD2. The CDR3 totals 15 residues. With 3 bases clipped from V and 2 bases from J, the junction kept 4 bases outside the gene matches. Per the germline V gene, CDR1 is SGHRS and CDR2 is YFSETQ.

J is TRBJ2-3 and V is TRBV9; D not certain. The germline CDR1 and CDR2 sequences are SGDLS and YYNGEE. The CDR3 consists of 14 residues. Deletions cut 4 bases from V and 0 bases from J, with 9 bases between. The CDR3 sequence: CASSLPKSTDTQYF. In DNA, the CDR3 is TGTGCCAGCAGCCTACCGAAAAGCACAGATACGCAGTATTTT.